This T cell receptor (beta chain) was obtained from a study of OX40 agonist ivuxolimab in advanced cancers. TCRdb keeps only in-frame clones here, not all; method: immunoSEQ multiplex PCR. The sample carries 44,000 or so clones, roughly 85% recorded once. This clone has a single count. The source material was CD4+ or CD8+ T cells sorted from blood, sampled in a trial of the OX40 agonist ivuxolimab. The source is an adult with an advanced solid tumor such as melanoma, head and neck, liver or kidney cancer.

CDR3 sequence (DNA): TGTGCCAGCAGTGGGGGTCCCGGGACAGGGTCCAGGATCCACGAGCAGTACTTC. Protein product: CASSGGPGTGSRIHEQYF. V and J are TRBV5-4 and TRBJ2-7; 9 bases align to TRBD1. Germline V gene sequence: CDR1 SGHNT, CDR2 YYREEE (reference sequence). This CDR3 comprises 18 residues. V was clipped by 5 bases and J by 5 bases; unmatched bases: 20.